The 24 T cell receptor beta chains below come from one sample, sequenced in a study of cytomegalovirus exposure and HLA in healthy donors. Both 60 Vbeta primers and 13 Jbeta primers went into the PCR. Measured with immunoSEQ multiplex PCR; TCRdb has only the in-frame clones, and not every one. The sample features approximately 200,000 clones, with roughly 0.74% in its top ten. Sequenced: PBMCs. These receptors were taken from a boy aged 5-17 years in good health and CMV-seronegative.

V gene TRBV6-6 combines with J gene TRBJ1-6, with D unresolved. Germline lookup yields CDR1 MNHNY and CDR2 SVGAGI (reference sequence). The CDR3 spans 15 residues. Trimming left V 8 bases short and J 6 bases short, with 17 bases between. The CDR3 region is CASHFRELPNSPLHF. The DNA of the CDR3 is TGTGCCAGCCATTTTAGGGAGCTCCCTAATTCACCCCTCCACTTT.

Here the CDR3 reads CASSLDRVPNNEQFF. The CDR3 bases are TGCGCCAGCAGCCTAGACAGGGTCCCCAACAATGAGCAGTTCTTC. The rearrangement joins TRBV5-1 to TRBJ2-1; 7 bases match TRBD1. Per the germline V gene, CDR1 is SGHRS and CDR2 is YFSETQ. Germline trimming cut 4 bases from V and 5 bases from J; bases unmatched to any gene: 9. This CDR3 has 15 residues.

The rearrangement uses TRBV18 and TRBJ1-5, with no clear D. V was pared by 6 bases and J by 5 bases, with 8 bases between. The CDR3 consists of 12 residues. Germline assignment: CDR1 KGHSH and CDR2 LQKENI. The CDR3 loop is CASSPEDQPQHF. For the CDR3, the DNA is TGTGCCAGCTCCCCTGAGGATCAGCCCCAGCATTTT.

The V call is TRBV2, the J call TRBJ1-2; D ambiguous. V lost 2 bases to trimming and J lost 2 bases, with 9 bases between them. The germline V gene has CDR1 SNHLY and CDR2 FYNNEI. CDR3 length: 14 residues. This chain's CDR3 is CASSEPTKNYGYTF. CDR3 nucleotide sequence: TGTGCCAGCAGTGAACCGACAAAAAACTATGGCTACACCTTC.

Written as DNA, the CDR3 is TGTGCCAGCGGATTGCTACCCGGGGCCTACGAGCAGTACTTC. As protein: CASGLLPGAYEQYF. The V gene is TRBV6-1, the J gene TRBJ2-7; a possible D gene is TRBD2 (5 bases). CDR3 size: 14 residues. V lost 8 bases, J lost 2 bases, and 16 bases lay in between. Germline V gene sequence: CDR1 MNHNS, CDR2 SASEGT.

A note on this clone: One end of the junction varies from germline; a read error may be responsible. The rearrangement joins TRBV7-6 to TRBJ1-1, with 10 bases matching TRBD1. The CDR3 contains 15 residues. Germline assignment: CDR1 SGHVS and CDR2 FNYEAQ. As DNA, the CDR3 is TGTGCCTGCAGCTTAGCAGGGACAGGGGTACCCGAGGCTTTCTTT. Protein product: CACSLAGTGVPEAFF.

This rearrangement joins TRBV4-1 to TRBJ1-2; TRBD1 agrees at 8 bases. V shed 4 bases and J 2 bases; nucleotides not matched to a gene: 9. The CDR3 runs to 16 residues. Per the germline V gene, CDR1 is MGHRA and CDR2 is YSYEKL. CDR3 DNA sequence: TGCGCCAGCAGCCCGGACAGGGAGAACAAGAACTATGGCTACACCTTC. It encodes CASSPDRENKNYGYTF.

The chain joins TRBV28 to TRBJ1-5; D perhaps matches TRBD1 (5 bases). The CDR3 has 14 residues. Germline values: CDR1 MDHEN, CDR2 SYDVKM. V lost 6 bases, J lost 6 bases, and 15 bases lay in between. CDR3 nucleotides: TGTGCCAGCAGCTCGGGAGGGGAGGTTCAGCCCCAGCATTTT. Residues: CASSSGGEVQPQHF. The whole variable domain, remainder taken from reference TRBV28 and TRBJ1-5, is DVKVTQSSRYLVKRTGEKVFLECVQDMDHENMFWYRQDPGLGLRLIYFSYDVKMKEKGDIPEGYSVSREKKERFSLILESASTNQTSMYLCASSSGGEVQPQHFGDGTRLSIL.

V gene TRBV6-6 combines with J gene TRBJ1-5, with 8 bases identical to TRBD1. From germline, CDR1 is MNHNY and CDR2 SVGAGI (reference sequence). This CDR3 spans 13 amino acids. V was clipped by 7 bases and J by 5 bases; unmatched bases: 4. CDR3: CASNPDRDQPQHF. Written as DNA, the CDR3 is TGTGCCAGCAACCCGGACAGGGATCAGCCCCAGCATTTT.

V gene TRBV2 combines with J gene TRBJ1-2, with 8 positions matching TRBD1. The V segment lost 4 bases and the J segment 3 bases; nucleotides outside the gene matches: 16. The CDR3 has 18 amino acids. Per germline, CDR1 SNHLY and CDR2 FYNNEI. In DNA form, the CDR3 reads TGTGCCAGCAGTGGTGAGGGGGCAGGGGGCGCTGGGGACTATGGCTACACCTTC. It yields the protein CASSGEGAGGAGDYGYTF.

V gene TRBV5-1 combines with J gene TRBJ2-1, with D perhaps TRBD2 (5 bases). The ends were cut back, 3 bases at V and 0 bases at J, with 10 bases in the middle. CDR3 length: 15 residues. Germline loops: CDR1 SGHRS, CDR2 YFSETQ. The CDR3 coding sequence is TGCGCCAGCAGCTCCGCGGGTTACTCCTACAATGAGCAGTTCTTC. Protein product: CASSSAGYSYNEQFF.

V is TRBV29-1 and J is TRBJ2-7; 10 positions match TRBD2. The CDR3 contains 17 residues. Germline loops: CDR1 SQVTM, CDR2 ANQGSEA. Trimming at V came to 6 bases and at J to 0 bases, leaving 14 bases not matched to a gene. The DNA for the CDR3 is TGCAGCGTCACGGGACAGACTAGCGGGTTACGCTCCTACGAGCAGTACTTC. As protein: CSVTGQTSGLRSYEQYF.

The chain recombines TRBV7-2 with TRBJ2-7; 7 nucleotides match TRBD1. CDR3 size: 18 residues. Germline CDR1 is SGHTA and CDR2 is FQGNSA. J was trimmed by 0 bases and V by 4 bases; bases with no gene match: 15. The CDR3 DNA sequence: TGTGCCAGCAGCTCGCGGACAGGTCTACACTTGGGCTCCTACGAGCAGTACTTC. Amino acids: CASSSRTGLHLGSYEQYF.

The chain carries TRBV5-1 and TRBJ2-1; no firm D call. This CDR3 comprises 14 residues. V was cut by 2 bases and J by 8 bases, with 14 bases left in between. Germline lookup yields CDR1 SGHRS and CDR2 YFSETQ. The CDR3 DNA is TGCGCCAGCAGCTTTAACCCCTTTAGAGATGAGCAGTTCTTC. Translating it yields CASSFNPFRDEQFF.

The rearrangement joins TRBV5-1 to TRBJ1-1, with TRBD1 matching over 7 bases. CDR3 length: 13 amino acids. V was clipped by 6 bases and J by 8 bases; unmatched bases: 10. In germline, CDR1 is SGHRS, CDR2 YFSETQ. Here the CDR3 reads CASNRQGAPEAFF. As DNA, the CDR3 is TGCGCCAGCAACAGACAGGGCGCCCCAGAAGCTTTCTTT.

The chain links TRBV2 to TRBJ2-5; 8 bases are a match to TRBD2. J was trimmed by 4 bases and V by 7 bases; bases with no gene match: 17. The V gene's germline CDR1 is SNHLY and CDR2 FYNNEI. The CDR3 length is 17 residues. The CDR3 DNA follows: TGTGCCAGCATGCTTGGTCCGGGGGGGCCTGTCTTAGAGACCCAGTACTTC. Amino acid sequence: CASMLGPGGPVLETQYF.

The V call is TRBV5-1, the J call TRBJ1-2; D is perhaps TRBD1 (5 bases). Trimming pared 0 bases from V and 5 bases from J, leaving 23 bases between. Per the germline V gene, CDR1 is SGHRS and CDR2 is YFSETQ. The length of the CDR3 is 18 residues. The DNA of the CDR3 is TGCGCCAGCAGCTTGGGGGGCGAGCTTATGACTGAGCTATATGGCTACACCTTC. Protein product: CASSLGGELMTELYGYTF.

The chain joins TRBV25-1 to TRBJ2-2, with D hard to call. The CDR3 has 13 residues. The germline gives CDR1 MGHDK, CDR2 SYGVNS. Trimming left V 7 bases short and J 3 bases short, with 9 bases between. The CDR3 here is CASTRQDTGELFF. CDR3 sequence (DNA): TGTGCCAGCACCAGGCAGGACACCGGGGAGCTGTTTTTT.

CDR3 sequence: CASSELAAGPSVRNIQYF. The CDR3 DNA follows: TGTGCCAGCAGTGAGTTGGCGGCCGGCCCCTCAGTGAGAAACATTCAGTACTTC. The gene calls are TRBV2 and TRBJ2-4; unclear D gene. The CDR3 length is 18 residues. The germline V and J ends were trimmed by 3 bases and 6 bases, with 24 bases remaining between them. Germline CDR1 is SNHLY and CDR2 is FYNNEI.

CDR3 DNA sequence: TGTGCCAGCAGTGACGGGACTAGCGGGGGTGACGCAGATACGCAGTATTTT. Its translation is CASSDGTSGGDADTQYF. The rearrangement uses TRBV2 and TRBJ2-3; 14 bases fit TRBD2. The CDR3 totals 17 residues. V dropped 3 bases and J dropped 4; count of bases not matched to a gene: 6. Germline loops: CDR1 SNHLY, CDR2 FYNNEI.

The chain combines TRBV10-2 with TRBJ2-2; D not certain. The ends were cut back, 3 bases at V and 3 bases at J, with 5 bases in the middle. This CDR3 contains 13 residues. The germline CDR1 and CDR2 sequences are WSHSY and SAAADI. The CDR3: CASSDLDTGELFF. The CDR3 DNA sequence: TGCGCCAGCAGTGATCTCGACACCGGGGAGCTGTTTTTT.

The CDR3 region is CASSPPGVSLGYTF. As DNA, the CDR3 is TGTGCCAGCTCACCCCCCGGAGTTAGCTTGGGCTACACCTTC. The J gene is TRBJ1-2, the V gene TRBV18; no clear D gene. The CDR3 is 14 residues long. Germline lookup yields CDR1 KGHSH and CDR2 LQKENI. V lost 3 bases to trimming and J lost 8 bases, with 16 bases between them.

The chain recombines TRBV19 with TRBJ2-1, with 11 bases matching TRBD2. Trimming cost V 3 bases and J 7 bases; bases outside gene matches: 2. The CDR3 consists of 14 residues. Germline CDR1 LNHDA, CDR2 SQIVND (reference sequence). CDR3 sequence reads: CASSMGLAVNEQFF. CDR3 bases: TGTGCCAGTAGTATGGGACTAGCGGTTAATGAGCAGTTCTTC.

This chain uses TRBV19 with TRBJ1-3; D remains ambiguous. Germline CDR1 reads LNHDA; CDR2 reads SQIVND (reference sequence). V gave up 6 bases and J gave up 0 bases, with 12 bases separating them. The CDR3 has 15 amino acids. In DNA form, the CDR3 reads TGTGCCAGTAGGGATGGGTGGGCCTCTGGAAACACCATATATTTT. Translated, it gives CASRDGWASGNTIYF.